Below, 3 T cell receptor beta chains from the same sample are listed, as sequenced in a study of T cell repertoires in cytomegalovirus infection. MiXCR, run by TCRdb on the reads, gives a single entry per CDR3 protein. The sample contains some 250,000 distinct CDR3 sequences, around 9% of which appear only once. Sequenced sample: PBMCs. These receptors were taken from a human donor in good health (CMV status not recorded). Some clones in this sample may be carry-over from other donors' samples.

This clonotype was seen at least ten times. The chain combines TRBV7-2 with TRBJ1-5; D gene unclear. CDR3 length: 15 amino acids. Germline V lookup: CDR1 SGHTA, CDR2 FQGNSA. V lost 0 bases to trimming and J lost 5 bases, with 11 bases between them. The CDR3: CASSLAVNVDQPQHF. CDR3 DNA sequence: TGTGCCAGCAGCTTAGCGGTGAACGTTGATCAGCCCCAGCATTTT.

Many counts were recorded for this clonotype. This CDR3 is CASSQGVNAQETQYF. The CDR3 DNA is TGTGCCAGCAGCCAGGGGGTGAACGCCCAAGAGACCCAGTACTTC. The chain joins TRBV11-3 to TRBJ2-5; 7 bases map to TRBD1. The CDR3 is 15 amino acids. Germline assignment: CDR1 SGHNT and CDR2 YENEEA. With 5 bases clipped from V and 1 base from J, the junction kept 7 bases outside the gene matches.

This clonotype was seen more than once but under ten times. This rearrangement joins TRBV6-1 to TRBJ2-3, with 7 bases aligning to TRBD2. CDR3 length: 17 amino acids. Trimming cost V 2 bases and J 0 bases; bases outside gene matches: 8. Germline lookup yields CDR1 MNHNS and CDR2 SASEGT. CDR3 loop: CASSERLAGISTDTQYF. CDR3 DNA: TGTGCCAGCAGTGAAAGGTTAGCGGGCATCAGCACAGATACGCAGTATTTT.